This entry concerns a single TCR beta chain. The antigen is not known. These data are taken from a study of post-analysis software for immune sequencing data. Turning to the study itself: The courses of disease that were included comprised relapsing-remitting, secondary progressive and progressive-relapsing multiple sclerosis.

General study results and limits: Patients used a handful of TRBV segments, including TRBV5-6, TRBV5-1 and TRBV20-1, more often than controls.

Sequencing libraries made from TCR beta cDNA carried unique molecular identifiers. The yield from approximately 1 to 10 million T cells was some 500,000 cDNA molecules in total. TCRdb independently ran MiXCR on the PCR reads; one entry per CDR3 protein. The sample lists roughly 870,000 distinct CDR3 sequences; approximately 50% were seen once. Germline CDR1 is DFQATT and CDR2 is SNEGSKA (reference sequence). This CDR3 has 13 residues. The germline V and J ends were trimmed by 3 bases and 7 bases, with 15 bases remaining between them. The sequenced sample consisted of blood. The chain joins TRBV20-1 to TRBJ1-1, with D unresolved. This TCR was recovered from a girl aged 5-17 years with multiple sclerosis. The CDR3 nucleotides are TGCAGTGCTAGGTTATCAGGATTCCTTGAAGCTTTCTTT. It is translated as CSARLSGFLEAFF.